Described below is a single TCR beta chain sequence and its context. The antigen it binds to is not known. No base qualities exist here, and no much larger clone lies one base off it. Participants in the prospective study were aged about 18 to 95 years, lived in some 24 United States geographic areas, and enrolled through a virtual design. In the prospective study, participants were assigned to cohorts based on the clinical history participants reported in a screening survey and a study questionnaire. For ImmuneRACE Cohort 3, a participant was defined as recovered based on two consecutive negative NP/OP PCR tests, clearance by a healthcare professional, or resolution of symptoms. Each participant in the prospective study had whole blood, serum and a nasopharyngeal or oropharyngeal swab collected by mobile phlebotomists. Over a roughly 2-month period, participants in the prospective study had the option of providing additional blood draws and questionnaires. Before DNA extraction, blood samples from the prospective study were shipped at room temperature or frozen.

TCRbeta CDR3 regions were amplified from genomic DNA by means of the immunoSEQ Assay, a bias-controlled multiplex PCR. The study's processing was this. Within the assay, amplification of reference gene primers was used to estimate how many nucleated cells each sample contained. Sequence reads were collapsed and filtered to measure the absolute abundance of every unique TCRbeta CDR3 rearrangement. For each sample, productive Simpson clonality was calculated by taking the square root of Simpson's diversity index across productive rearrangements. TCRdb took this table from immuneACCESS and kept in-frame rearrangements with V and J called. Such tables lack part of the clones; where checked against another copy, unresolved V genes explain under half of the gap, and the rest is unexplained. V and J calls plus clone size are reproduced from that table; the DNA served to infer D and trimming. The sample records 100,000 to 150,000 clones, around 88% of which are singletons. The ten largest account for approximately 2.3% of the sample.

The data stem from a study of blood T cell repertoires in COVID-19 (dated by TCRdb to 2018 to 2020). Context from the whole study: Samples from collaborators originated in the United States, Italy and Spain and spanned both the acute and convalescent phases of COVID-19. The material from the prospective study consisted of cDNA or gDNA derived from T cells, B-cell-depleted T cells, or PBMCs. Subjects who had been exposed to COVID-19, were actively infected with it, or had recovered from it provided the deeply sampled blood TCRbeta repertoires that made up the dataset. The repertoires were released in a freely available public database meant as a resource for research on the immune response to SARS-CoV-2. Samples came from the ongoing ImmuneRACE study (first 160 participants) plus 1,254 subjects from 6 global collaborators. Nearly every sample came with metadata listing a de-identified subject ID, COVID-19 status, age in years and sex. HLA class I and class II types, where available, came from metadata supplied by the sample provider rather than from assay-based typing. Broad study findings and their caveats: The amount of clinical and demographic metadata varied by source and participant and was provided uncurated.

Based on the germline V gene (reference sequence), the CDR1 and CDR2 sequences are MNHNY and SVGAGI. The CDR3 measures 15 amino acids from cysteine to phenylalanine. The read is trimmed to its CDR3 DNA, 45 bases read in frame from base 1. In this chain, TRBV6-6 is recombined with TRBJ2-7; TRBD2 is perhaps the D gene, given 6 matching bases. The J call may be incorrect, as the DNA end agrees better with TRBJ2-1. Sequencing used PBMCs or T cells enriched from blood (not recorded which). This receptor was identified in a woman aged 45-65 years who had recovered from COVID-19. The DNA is TGTGCCAGCAGTTACTCCTCGCCGGGAGTGAATGAGCAGTTCTTC. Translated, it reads CASSYSSPGVNEQFF.